What follows is one T cell receptor beta chain and its context. This CDR3 is built from 10 residues. Trimming stripped 8 bases from V and 7 bases from J, with 8 bases between. The germline V gene has CDR1 MDHEN and CDR2 SYDVKM. This entry belongs to a study of shared clonotypes between healthy human individuals. Study-wide background: Donor ages ranged 18 to 49 years: a couple of women, a few men.

CD45RO negativity and positive selection for CCR7 defined naive CD8 cells, a population that excluded terminally differentiated effector memory CD45RA+ cells. The method was immunoSEQ multiplex PCR; TCRdb's version includes in-frame clones alone and lacks a portion of them. This sample has about 2.2 million clones; around 95% occur once, and the top ten carry 1.5% to 2%. The J gene is TRBJ1-2, the V gene TRBV28; D is undetermined. The clonotype was recovered from a man between 18 and 35 years old in good health. Some clones in this sample may be carry-over from other donors' samples. The source material was naive CD8+ T cells from PBMCs. The CDR3 sequence is CASRSGGYTF. The CDR3 nucleotides are TGTGCCAGCCGCTCCGGTGGCTACACCTTC.